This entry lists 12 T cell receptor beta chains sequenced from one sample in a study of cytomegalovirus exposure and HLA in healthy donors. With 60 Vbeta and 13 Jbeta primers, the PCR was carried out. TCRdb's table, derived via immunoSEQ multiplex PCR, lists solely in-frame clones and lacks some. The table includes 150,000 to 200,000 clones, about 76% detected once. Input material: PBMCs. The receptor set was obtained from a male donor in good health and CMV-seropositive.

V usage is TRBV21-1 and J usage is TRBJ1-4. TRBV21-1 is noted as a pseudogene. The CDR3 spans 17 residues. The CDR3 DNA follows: TGTGCCAGCAGCGGAGAAAGTGGGGGGAGAAAGGATGAAAAACTGTTTTTT. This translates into CASSGESGGRKDEKLFF.

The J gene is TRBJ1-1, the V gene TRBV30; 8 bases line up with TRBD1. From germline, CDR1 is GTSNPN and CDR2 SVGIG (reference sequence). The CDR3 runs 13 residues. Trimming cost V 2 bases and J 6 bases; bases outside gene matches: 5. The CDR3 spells CAWSFSGGSEAFF. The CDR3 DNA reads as TGTGCCTGGAGTTTCTCAGGGGGCTCTGAAGCTTTCTTT.

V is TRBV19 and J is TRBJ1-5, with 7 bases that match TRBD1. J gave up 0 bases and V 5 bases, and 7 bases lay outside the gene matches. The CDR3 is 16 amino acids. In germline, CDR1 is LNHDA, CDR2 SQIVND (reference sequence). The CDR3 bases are TGTGCCAGTAGTGTCGCCGGGACAGTTAGCAATCAGCCCCAGCATTTT. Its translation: CASSVAGTVSNQPQHF.

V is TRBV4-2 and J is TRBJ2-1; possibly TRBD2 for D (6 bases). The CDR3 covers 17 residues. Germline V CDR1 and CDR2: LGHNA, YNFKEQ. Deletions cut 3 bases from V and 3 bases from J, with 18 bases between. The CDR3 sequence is CASSHPKGRGIYNEQFF. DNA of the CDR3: TGTGCCAGCAGCCACCCCAAGGGGCGGGGAATCTACAATGAGCAGTTCTTC.

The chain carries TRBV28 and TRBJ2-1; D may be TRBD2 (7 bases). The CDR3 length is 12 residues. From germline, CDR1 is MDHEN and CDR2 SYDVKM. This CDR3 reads CEGGQSVGEQFF. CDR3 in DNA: TGTGAGGGGGGGCAGTCTGTCGGTGAGCAGTTCTTC.

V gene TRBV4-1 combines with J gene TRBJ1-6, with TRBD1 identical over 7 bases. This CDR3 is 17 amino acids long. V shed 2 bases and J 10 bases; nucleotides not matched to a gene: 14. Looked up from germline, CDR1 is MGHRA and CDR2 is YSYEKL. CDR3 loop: CASSQLWARQGYSPLHF. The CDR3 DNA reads TGCGCCAGCAGCCAACTATGGGCCCGACAGGGTTACTCACCCCTCCACTTT.

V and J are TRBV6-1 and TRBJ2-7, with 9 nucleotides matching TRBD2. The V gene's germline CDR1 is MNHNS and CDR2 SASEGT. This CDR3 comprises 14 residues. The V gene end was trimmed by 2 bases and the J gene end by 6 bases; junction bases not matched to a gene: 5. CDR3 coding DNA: TGTGCCAGCAGTGAACGCGGGGGGGCGGTCGAGCAGTACTTC. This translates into CASSERGGAVEQYF.

The CDR3 DNA follows: TGTGCCAGCAGCCCAGGGGTCCGGGTGCAGTACTTC. Translated: CASSPGVRVQYF. The chain carries TRBV7-9 and TRBJ2-5; a weak D match, TRBD1 (6 bases). V lost 5 bases to trimming and J lost 11 bases, with 15 bases between them. The CDR3 spans 12 residues. Germline values: CDR1 SEHNR, CDR2 FQNEAQ (reference sequence).

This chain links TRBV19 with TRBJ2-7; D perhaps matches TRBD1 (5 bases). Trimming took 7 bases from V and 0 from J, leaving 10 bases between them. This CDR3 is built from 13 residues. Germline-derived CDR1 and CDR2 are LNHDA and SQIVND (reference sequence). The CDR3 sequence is CASTGQGSYEQYF. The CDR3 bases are TGTGCCAGTACAGGGCAGGGCTCCTACGAGCAGTACTTC.

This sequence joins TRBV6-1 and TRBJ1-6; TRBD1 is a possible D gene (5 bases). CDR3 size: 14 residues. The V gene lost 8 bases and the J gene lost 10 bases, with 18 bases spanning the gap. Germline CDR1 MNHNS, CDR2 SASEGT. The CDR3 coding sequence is TGTGCCAGCGGGCGGGGGGGAGAGGGCTCACCCCTCCACTTT. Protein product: CASGRGGEGSPLHF.

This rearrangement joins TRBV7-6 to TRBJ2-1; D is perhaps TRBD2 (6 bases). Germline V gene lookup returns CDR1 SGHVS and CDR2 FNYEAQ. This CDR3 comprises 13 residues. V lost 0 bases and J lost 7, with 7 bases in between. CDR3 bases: TGTGCCAGCAGCTTAGCGGAGGGGAATGAGCAGTTCTTC. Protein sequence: CASSLAEGNEQFF.

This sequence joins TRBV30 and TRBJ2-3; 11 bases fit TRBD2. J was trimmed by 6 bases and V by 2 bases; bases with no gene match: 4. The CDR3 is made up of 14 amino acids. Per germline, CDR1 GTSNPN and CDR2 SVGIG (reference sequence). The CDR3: CAWSPLAGADTQYF. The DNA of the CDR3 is TGTGCCTGGAGTCCACTAGCGGGGGCCGATACGCAGTATTTT.